The clone carrying this T cell receptor (beta chain) was seen ten or more times. A read error may account for a junction end that differs from germline. Time point given: newly diagnosed GD, antithyroid drugs for less than 3 months. Scientists built the TCR library using RNA that was extracted from PBMCs. This entry comes from a study of regulatory T cells in long-lasting Graves disease. About the research overall: Those Graves' patients who were newly diagnosed had been on antithyroid drugs under 3 months.

From germline, CDR1 is SGHRS and CDR2 YFSETQ. CDR3 size: 14 residues. The authors built TCR beta libraries using iRepertoire HTBI primers and Arm-PCR of CDR3 regions. TCRdb recomputed calls from the multiplex PCR reads with MiXCR, one row per CDR3 protein. Of under 400,000 distinct CDR3 sequences in the sample, 16% are singletons; the top ten hold 25% to 30%. This same sample was also taken into another study, of T cells in Graves' hyperthyroidism and ophthalmopathy.

V is TRBV5-1 and J is TRBJ2-7, with no clear D. The sequence came from a man in his forties or fifties with Graves disease. This sample comprised peripheral blood mononuclear cells (PBMCs), obtained at new diagnosis, from a patient treated with antithyroid drugs. The CDR3: CASSLPGSSYEQYF. The CDR3 bases are TGTGCCAGCAGCCTCCCCGGTAGCTCCTACGAGCAGTACTTC. The whole variable domain, remainder taken from reference TRBV5-1 and TRBJ2-7, is KAGVTQTPRYLIKTRGQQVTLSCSPISGHRSVSWYQQTPGQGLQFLFEYFSETQRNKGNFPGRFSGRQFSNSRSEMNVSTLELGDSALYLCASSLPGSSYEQYFGPGTRLTVT.